These 18 T cell receptor beta chains came from one sample sequenced in a study of T-cell memory formation after mild COVID-19. TCRdb recomputed calls from the 5' RACE reads with MiXCR, one row per CDR3 protein. The data show tens of thousands of distinct CDR3 sequences, 13% seen once. What was sequenced was PBMCs or a T cell subset sorted from them (not recorded which). The receptors shown here come from an adult woman who had mild COVID-19 (a few samples of this study predate the infection). Cell type and time point are not known.

The sample holds a few counts of this clonotype. For the CDR3, the DNA is TGCAGTGCTAGAGTTGTTACGGGACAGCTCCACGAGCAGTACTTC. Protein sequence: CSARVVTGQLHEQYF. The chain recombines TRBV20-1 with TRBJ2-7; 7 bases are shared with TRBD1. The CDR3 is 15 amino acids. The junction had 11 bases not matched to a gene; V was cut back by 1 base and J by 5 bases. Germline V gene lookup returns CDR1 DFQATT and CDR2 SNEGSKA (reference sequence).

DNA for the CDR3: TGTGCCAGCAGCTCCCGCTTGCTAGTTGTGGGCCGGGAGCTGTTTTTT. Translated: CASSSRLLVVGRELFF. The chain has TRBV7-2 and TRBJ2-2; D is ambiguous. The CDR3 runs 16 residues. The germline V and J ends were trimmed by 4 bases and 9 bases, with 21 bases remaining between them. Germline CDR1 is SGHTA and CDR2 is FQGNSA.

This clonotype has a handful of counts. The CDR3 sequence is CSAGTGIHYGYTF. CDR3 nucleotides: TGCAGCGCTGGAACAGGGATTCACTATGGCTACACCTTC. This chain uses TRBV29-1 with TRBJ1-2, with D perhaps TRBD1 (6 bases). CDR3 length equals 13 residues. V was shortened by 7 bases and J by 3 bases, with 15 bases between the two germline ends. Per the germline V gene, CDR1 is SQVTM and CDR2 is ANQGSEA. The full variable domain, in which reference TRBV29-1 and TRBJ1-2 provide the parts outside the CDR3, is SAVISQKPSRDICQRGTSLTIQCQVDSQVTMMFWYRQQPGQSLTLIATANQGSEATYESGFVIDKFPISRPNLTFSTLTVSNMSPEDSSIYLCSAGTGIHYGYTFGSGTRLTVV.

The gene calls are TRBV29-1 and TRBJ2-1; 9 nucleotides align to TRBD1. The V and J ends lost 5 bases and 4 bases, in that order; junction bases with no gene match: 3. The CDR3 has 13 residues. Germline values: CDR1 SQVTM, CDR2 ANQGSEA. The CDR3: CSVRDRVYNEQFF. For the CDR3, the DNA is TGCAGCGTTCGGGACAGGGTATACAATGAGCAGTTCTTC.

This clonotype was observed a handful of times. J is TRBJ2-5 and V is TRBV20-1; D remains unclear. This CDR3 has 17 residues. The V end was cut by 0 bases, the J end by 5 bases, with 22 bases between. Germline V CDR1 and CDR2: DFQATT, SNEGSKA (reference sequence). The CDR3 is CSARDPSNALEEETQYF. DNA of the CDR3: TGCAGTGCTAGAGATCCCTCAAATGCCTTAGAGGAGGAGACCCAGTACTTC.

This sequence joins TRBV6-4 and TRBJ2-6; D remains ambiguous. Between the trimmed V and J ends, which lost 0 bases and 0 bases, there was a span of 6 bases. This CDR3 has 16 amino acids. Per germline, CDR1 MRHNA and CDR2 SNTAGT. In DNA form, the CDR3 reads TGTGCCAGCAGTGACTCGTCGAACTCTGGGGCCAACGTCCTGACTTTC. As protein: CASSDSSNSGANVLTF.

This clonotype was detected only a few times. The chain is built from TRBV19 and TRBJ2-7, with a tentative D call TRBD1 (6 bases). Germline CDR1 and CDR2: LNHDA and SQIVND (reference sequence). The V end lost 1 base, the J end lost 1 base, and 8 bases lay between the germline ends. The CDR3 consists of 14 residues. The CDR3 here is CASSIGTASYEQYF. The CDR3 DNA follows: TGTGCCAGTAGTATAGGGACAGCTTCCTACGAGCAGTACTTC.

This chain links TRBV4-1 with TRBJ2-3, with no clear D. V lost 5 bases, J lost 3 bases, and 9 bases lay in between. The V gene's germline CDR1 is MGHRA and CDR2 YSYEKL. The CDR3 is made up of 13 amino acids. CDR3 DNA: TGCGCCAGCAGCGGAACGAGGACAGATACGCAGTATTTT. It codes for CASSGTRTDTQYF.

The rearrangement uses TRBV7-9 and TRBJ1-3; D ambiguous. Germline loops: CDR1 SEHNR, CDR2 FQNEAQ (reference sequence). The CDR3 extends over 15 amino acids. V was pared by 2 bases and J by 2 bases, with 10 bases between. In DNA form, the CDR3 reads TGTGCCAGCAGCTTACAGATTTCCCCTGGAAACACCATATATTTT. Translating gives CASSLQISPGNTIYF.

This sequence joins TRBV7-9 and TRBJ2-4, with 7 nucleotides matching TRBD1. Germline V gene data show CDR1 as SEHNR and CDR2 as FQNEAQ (reference sequence). V lost 4 bases and J lost 0; bases outside the gene matches: 12. The CDR3 is 18 amino acids. The CDR3 DNA is TGTGCCAGCAGCTCACTTCACCCCGGACAGGTAGCCAAAAACATTCAGTACTTC. Amino acids: CASSSLHPGQVAKNIQYF.

J is TRBJ2-1 and V is TRBV20-1; D may be TRBD2 (5 bases). V lost 3 bases to trimming and J lost 7 bases, with 10 bases between them. The CDR3 loop spans 12 amino acids. Germline V lookup: CDR1 DFQATT, CDR2 SNEGSKA (reference sequence). DNA for the CDR3: TGCAGTGCTAGCCCCCCGGGGAATGAGCAGTTCTTC. Residues: CSASPPGNEQFF.

This clonotype occurred a few times. The genes are TRBV5-1 and TRBJ1-2; 8 bases are shared with TRBD1. V gave up 3 bases and J gave up 2 bases; unmatched junction bases: 6. The germline gives CDR1 SGHRS, CDR2 YFSETQ. This CDR3 is 15 amino acids long. The CDR3 region has the DNA TGCGCCAGCAGCTCCGAGACAGGGGCGAACTATGGCTACACCTTC. Translated, it gives CASSSETGANYGYTF.

This clonotype was found a few times. The gene calls are TRBV6-5 and TRBJ1-1, with TRBD1 as a possible D gene (5 bases). V lost 6 bases, J lost 0 bases, and 8 bases lay in between. The germline CDR1 and CDR2 sequences are MNHEY and SVGAGI. The CDR3 totals 13 residues. CDR3 amino acids: CASRQGMNTEAFF. CDR3 DNA sequence: TGTGCCAGCAGGCAGGGAATGAACACTGAAGCTTTCTTT.

This clonotype was detected a few times. V gene TRBV5-1 combines with J gene TRBJ2-1; 8 positions agree with TRBD2. V lost 3 bases to trimming and J lost 2 bases; unmatched junction nucleotides: 7. This CDR3 has 16 residues. The germline V gene has CDR1 SGHRS and CDR2 YFSETQ. CDR3 DNA: TGCGCCAGCAGCTCCGAGACGGGACTAGCCTACAATGAGCAGTTCTTC. Its translation: CASSSETGLAYNEQFF.

This clonotype was picked up a small number of times. This chain connects TRBV5-1 to TRBJ2-5; no clear D. V was shortened by 0 bases and J by 5 bases, with 17 bases between the two germline ends. Germline values: CDR1 SGHRS, CDR2 YFSETQ. This CDR3 region has 16 residues. The CDR3 coding sequence is TGCGCCAGCAGCTTGGGGCCGTCGAGCCCGCTGGAGACCCAGTACTTC. The encoded protein is CASSLGPSSPLETQYF.

At least ten counts were recorded for this clonotype. The CDR3 DNA sequence: TGTGCCAGCAGTCCGCCTTCTAGCCTGAGCACAGATACGCAGTATTTT. Amino acids: CASSPPSSLSTDTQYF. The chain joins TRBV6-6 to TRBJ2-3; perhaps TRBD2 as D (5 bases). The CDR3 runs 16 residues. Trimming cost V 5 bases and J 0 bases, with 15 bases left between them. From germline, CDR1 is MNHNY and CDR2 SVGAGI (reference sequence).

The rearrangement joins TRBV20-1 to TRBJ2-2, with 8 bases matching TRBD2. The CDR3 is 16 residues long. V lost 4 bases and J lost 5; bases outside the gene matches: 12. CDR1 is DFQATT, CDR2 SNEGSKA, per germline (reference sequence). CDR3: CSATNPTSAVTGELFF. The CDR3 nucleotides are TGCAGTGCTACTAACCCGACTAGCGCGGTAACCGGGGAGCTGTTTTTT.

This clonotype appeared many times. J is TRBJ2-1 and V is TRBV6-2 or TRBV6-3, with 14 positions matching TRBD2. Germline trimming cut 0 bases from V and 3 bases from J; bases unmatched to any gene: 4. The CDR3 length is 18 residues. The germline gives CDR1 MNHEY, CDR2 SVGEGT. The CDR3 is CASSYSGTSGSGYNEQFF. The CDR3 nucleotides read TGTGCCAGCAGTTACTCGGGGACTAGCGGGAGTGGCTACAATGAGCAGTTCTTC.